This TCR beta chain is drawn from a study of a mutant IDH1 vaccine in newly diagnosed glioma. Study-wide context: At weeks 1, 3, 5, 7, 11, 15, 19 and 23, patients received a vaccination, eight in all. Broader study findings: Any relationship between pseudoprogression and changes in top peripheral T cell clonotypes seemed absent.

Time point reported: week 11, during vaccination. Every single dose of the vaccine, 300 ug of mutant IDH1 20-mer peptide, came with topical imiquimod. Assay: immunoSEQ multiplex PCR; the TCRdb copy retains only in-frame clones and omits some. The table lists roughly 130,000 clones, 80% of them singletons. A remark on this clone: Antigen unknown.

CDR1 and CDR2 (germline): SEHNR, FQNEAQ (reference sequence). V dropped 3 bases and J dropped 3; count of bases not matched to a gene: 7. The CDR3 totals 17 residues. This sample comprised PBMCs, obtained from a glioma patient whose treatment included an IDH1 peptide vaccine. V is TRBV7-9 and J is TRBJ2-2, with TRBD1 matching over 10 bases. This TCR came from a man aged 35-49 years with glioma. The CDR3 sequence is CASSFLKGTGDTGELFF. CDR3 coding DNA: TGTGCCAGCAGCTTCTTAAAAGGGACAGGGGACACCGGGGAGCTGTTTTTT. Looking up the rest from reference TRBV7-9 and TRBJ2-2 gives the full variable domain: DTGVSQNPRHKITKRGQNVTFRCDPISEHNRLYWYRQTLGQGPEFLTYFQNEAQLEKSRLLSDRFSAERPKGSFSTLEIQRTEQGDSAMYLCASSFLKGTGDTGELFFGEGSRLTVL.